A single T cell receptor (beta chain) is shown here with its context. A junction boundary mismatches the germline segment, possibly from a read error. This CDR3 is built from 15 residues. Per the germline V gene, CDR1 is SGHTA and CDR2 is FQGNSA. The data were obtained in a study of blood T cell repertoires in COVID-19. Here immunoSEQ multiplex PCR was the method, and the copy in TCRdb shows in-frame clones only, minus some. Here the sample spans 200,000 to 250,000 clones, just over 85% being singletons. Sequences were obtained from peripheral blood. The chain has TRBV7-2 and TRBJ2-5; possible D gene TRBD2, 5 bases. The clonotype comes from a man over 45 with COVID-19, enrolled during active disease. CDR3 sequence reads: CASSPTDSRSETQYF. The CDR3, as DNA: TGTGCCAGCAGCCCGACGGACTCGCGGTCGGAGACTCAGTACTTC.